The next 27 T cell receptor beta chains were all read from a single sample in a study of siplizumab effects on memory and regulatory T cells. TCRdb's copy holds only in-frame clones and misses some; the assay was immunoSEQ multiplex PCR. The data show some 14,000 clones, with around 40% seen just once and approximately 8% held by the top ten. No antigen is known for these receptors. Cocultured for 6 to 7 days at 37°C were the mixed lymphocyte reaction cells. The source material was CFSE-low (dividing) CD4+ T cells sorted from an allogeneic mixed lymphocyte reaction. These receptor sequences come from a human donor in good health; the cells came from an allogeneic mixed lymphocyte reaction. Some clones in this sample may be carry-over from other donors' samples.

The chain combines TRBV10-1 with TRBJ2-1, with 8 bases fitting TRBD1. This CDR3 comprises 18 residues. Germline V CDR1 and CDR2: WNHNN, SYGVQD (reference sequence). Trimming at V came to 6 bases and at J to 4 bases, leaving 17 bases not matched to a gene. The CDR3 loop is CASSPNPHTGGLYNEQFF. The CDR3 DNA sequence: TGCGCCAGCAGCCCTAACCCCCATACAGGGGGTTTATACAATGAGCAGTTCTTC.

A few counts support this clone. The CDR3 coding sequence is TGTGCCAGCAGCTTGAACCGGGGGGGCGTTAGCACAGATACGCAGTATTTT. Translation: CASSLNRGGVSTDTQYF. The chain joins TRBV5-8 to TRBJ2-3; 8 bases align to TRBD2. This CDR3 is built from 17 residues. Losses at the gene ends were 1 base for V and 0 bases for J; bases not matched to a gene: 7. Germline V CDR1 and CDR2: SGHTS, YDEGEE.

This CDR3 reads CASSQVGQDFGYGYTF. The CDR3 region has the DNA TGTGCCAGCAGCCAAGTGGGACAGGATTTCGGCTATGGCTACACCTTC. The chain has TRBV4-2 and TRBJ1-2, with TRBD1 identical over 8 bases. CDR1 and CDR2 (germline): LGHNA, YNFKEQ. The CDR3 loop spans 16 amino acids. V dropped 1 base and J dropped 4; count of bases not matched to a gene: 8.

The CDR3 is CASSLEVNTEAFF. The CDR3 region has the DNA TGTGCCAGCAGCTTGGAAGTAAACACTGAAGCTTTCTTT. The rearrangement joins TRBV7-9 to TRBJ1-1; D gene uncertain. The CDR3 is 13 amino acids. V lost 3 bases and J lost 2, with 7 bases in between. Germline CDR1 and CDR2: SEHNR and FQNEAQ (reference sequence).

The rearrangement uses TRBV2 and TRBJ2-1; 7 bases match TRBD1. This CDR3 region has 14 residues. The germline V gene encodes CDR1 SNHLY and CDR2 FYNNEI. V lost 3 bases and J lost 5; bases outside the gene matches: 4. CDR3 protein: CASSDRTGDNEQFF. In DNA form, the CDR3 reads TGTGCCAGCAGTGACAGGACAGGAGACAATGAGCAGTTCTTC.

The rearrangement joins TRBV5-1 to TRBJ2-1, with 7 bases matching TRBD2. With 6 bases clipped from V and 10 bases from J, the junction kept 13 bases outside the gene matches. CDR1 and CDR2 from the germline V gene are SGHRS and YFSETQ. This CDR3 region has 14 residues. Here the CDR3 DNA reads TGCGCCAGCACCCCTGCGGGACTAAACACGGAGCAGTTCTTC. Amino acid sequence: CASTPAGLNTEQFF. The full variable domain, completed using reference TRBV5-1 and TRBJ2-1, is KAGVTQTPRYLIKTRGQQVTLSCSPISGHRSVSWYQQTPGQGLQFLFEYFSETQRNKGNFPGRFSGRQFSNSRSEMNVSTLELGDSALYLCASTPAGLNTEQFFGPGTRLTVL.

By proportion, this clone is medium-sized (0.01 to 0.1%). The rearrangement joins TRBV4-2 to TRBJ2-7; 11 positions match TRBD2. Losses at the gene ends were 3 bases for V and 6 bases for J; bases not matched to a gene: 4. CDR1 and CDR2 (germline): LGHNA, YNFKEQ. This CDR3 contains 14 residues. The CDR3 DNA is TGTGCCAGCAGCCAGTGGGGGACTAGCGGCGAGCAGTACTTC. Its translation: CASSQWGTSGEQYF.

This rearrangement joins TRBV19 to TRBJ1-2; D is uncertain. With 3 bases removed from V and 2 bases from J, the gap between germline ends came to 10 bases. The CDR3 consists of 14 residues. Germline CDR1 and CDR2: LNHDA and SQIVND (reference sequence). CDR3 region: CASSMRTLNYGYTF. The CDR3 DNA is TGTGCCAGTAGTATGCGGACGCTGAACTATGGCTACACCTTC. Looking up the rest from reference TRBV19 and TRBJ1-2 gives the full variable domain: DGGITQSPKYLFRKEGQNVTLSCEQNLNHDAMYWYRQDPGQGLRLIYYSQIVNDFQKGDIAEGYSVSREKKESFPLTVTSAQKNPTAFYLCASSMRTLNYGYTFGSGTRLTVV.

This clone showed up just a few times. This chain uses TRBV19 with TRBJ2-7; TRBD2 aligns across 8 bases. Germline V gene lookup returns CDR1 LNHDA and CDR2 SQIVND (reference sequence). The CDR3 has 15 residues. V was pared by 5 bases and J by 2 bases, with 8 bases of the junction left unmatched. The CDR3 DNA reads as TGTGCCAGTAGTTTTGTTGGGCGGGAGGCCTACGAGCAGTACTTC. Translated: CASSFVGREAYEQYF.

The chain recombines TRBV6-6 with TRBJ2-7, with TRBD1 matching over 8 bases. The CDR3 has 15 amino acids. Germline lookup yields CDR1 MNHNY and CDR2 SVGAGI (reference sequence). J lost 2 bases, V lost 5 bases, and 8 bases had no gene match. The CDR3 here is CASSGSRTGTYEQYF. DNA for the CDR3: TGTGCCAGCAGTGGATCCCGGACAGGGACCTACGAGCAGTACTTC.

This sequence joins TRBV7-8 and TRBJ2-1, with D possibly being TRBD2 (6 bases). V was clipped by 4 bases and J by 10 bases, with 17 bases between them. Germline CDR1 is SGHVS and CDR2 is FQNEAQ. The CDR3 contains 14 residues. As DNA, the CDR3 is TGTGCCAGCAGCTCATCCGGGACTCCAAGGGAGCAGTTCTTC. Amino acids: CASSSSGTPREQFF.

The rearrangement uses TRBV6-1 and TRBJ1-2; no definite D call. Germline lookup yields CDR1 MNHNS and CDR2 SASEGT. The CDR3 loop spans 11 amino acids. V was pared by 6 bases and J by 4 bases, with 6 bases between. CDR3 coding DNA: TGTGCCAGCAGCCCGGGCTATGGCTACACCTTC. This gives the protein CASSPGYGYTF.

This clone ranks as medium-sized. This chain uses TRBV5-4 with TRBJ2-2, with D maybe TRBD1 (5 bases). Trimming took 3 bases from V and 0 from J, leaving 18 bases between them. This CDR3 is built from 18 residues. The germline V gene encodes CDR1 SGHNT and CDR2 YYREEE (reference sequence). The DNA of the CDR3 is TGTGCCAGCAGCTCGTCCTTGATGAGACAGTCGAACACCGGGGAGCTGTTTTTT. It yields the protein CASSSSLMRQSNTGELFF.

The chain couples TRBV4-1 to TRBJ1-3; no reliable D call. Germline CDR1 is MGHRA and CDR2 is YSYEKL. The CDR3 sequence is 19 residues long. The V end was cut by 4 bases, the J end by 0 bases, with 22 bases between. Written as DNA, the CDR3 is TGCGCCAGCAGCCTCCTGGGCACACAGACAATGAACTCTGGAAACACCATATATTTT. Translation: CASSLLGTQTMNSGNTIYF.

The V gene is TRBV30, the J gene TRBJ2-5, with D hard to call. The CDR3 loop spans 12 amino acids. Trimming took off 2 bases at V and 5 bases at J, with 9 bases between the two ends. Germline CDR1 is GTSNPN and CDR2 is SVGIG (reference sequence). The CDR3 DNA sequence: TGTGCCTGGAGTATTGTGCGGGAGACCCAGTACTTC. As protein: CAWSIVRETQYF.

This rearrangement joins TRBV6-6 to TRBJ1-4, with unresolved D. The CDR3 is 15 residues long. V lost 2 bases, J lost 2 bases, and 9 bases lay in between. The germline gives CDR1 MNHNY, CDR2 SVGAGI (reference sequence). In DNA form, the CDR3 reads TGTGCCAGCAGTTACAGGGCACGTACTAATGAAAAACTGTTTTTT. Translated, it gives CASSYRARTNEKLFF.

V and J are TRBV18 and TRBJ2-7, with D perhaps matching TRBD1 (5 bases). V lost 1 base to trimming and J lost 6 bases, with 16 bases between them. CDR1 and CDR2 from the germline V gene are KGHSH and LQKENI. The length of the CDR3 is 15 residues. The CDR3 loop is CASSPLGHYTSEQYF. The CDR3 DNA is TGTGCCAGCTCACCACTCGGACACTATACTTCCGAGCAGTACTTC.

By sample fraction, this clone is medium-sized (0.01 to 0.1%). The CDR3 region is CAISEGPSAIGDEQFF. CDR3 coding DNA: TGTGCCATCAGTGAGGGCCCTAGCGCAATAGGGGATGAGCAGTTCTTC. The chain links TRBV10-3 to TRBJ2-1; weak D call: TRBD2 (6 bases). CDR1 and CDR2 (germline): ENHRY, SYGVKD. The CDR3 runs 16 residues. V was cut by 2 bases and J by 8 bases, with 19 bases left in between.

The chain employs TRBV15 and TRBJ1-2, with TRBD1 identical over 8 bases. The V segment lost 1 base and the J segment 4 bases; nucleotides outside the gene matches: 14. The CDR3 extends over 18 amino acids. Germline CDR1 reads LNHNV; CDR2 reads YYDKDF (reference sequence). The DNA of the CDR3 is TGTGCCACCAGCAGAGGCGGACAGGGTATTTTAGGGGGCTATGGCTACACCTTC. This encodes CATSRGGQGILGGYGYTF. The variable domain in full, with the rest retrieved from reference TRBV15 and TRBJ1-2, is DAMVIQNPRYQVTQFGKPVTLSCSQTLNHNVMYWYQQKSSQAPKLLFHYYDKDFNNEADTPDNFQSRRPNTSFCFLDIRSPGLGDTAMYLCATSRGGQGILGGYGYTFGSGTRLTVV.

The V and J genes are TRBV30 and TRBJ2-4; possible D gene TRBD2, 5 bases. Looked up from germline, CDR1 is GTSNPN and CDR2 is SVGIG (reference sequence). CDR3 length: 15 residues. Trimming shortened V by 2 bases and J by 0 bases, and 11 bases separated the two germline ends. CDR3 sequence: CAWSKSRVAKNIQYF. Here the CDR3 DNA reads TGTGCCTGGAGTAAATCGCGGGTAGCCAAAAACATTCAGTACTTC. Supplemented by reference TRBV30 and TRBJ2-4, the full variable domain reads SQTIHQWPATLVQPVGSPLSLECTVEGTSNPNLYWYRQAAGRGLQLLFYSVGIGQISSEVPQNLSASRPQDRQFILSSKKLLLSDSGFYLCAWSKSRVAKNIQYFGAGTRLSVL.

This chain uses TRBV5-5 with TRBJ1-1, with D hard to call. V was cut by 6 bases and J by 5 bases, with 14 bases left in between. The germline CDR1 and CDR2 sequences are SGHKS and YYEKEE (reference sequence). This CDR3 is built from 13 residues. Here the CDR3 DNA reads TGTGCCAGCACGTGGGAATTTGGAACTGAAGCTTTCTTT. Translated, it gives CASTWEFGTEAFF.

The chain couples TRBV9 to TRBJ1-3; maybe TRBD1 (6 bases). Germline-derived CDR1 and CDR2 are SGDLS and YYNGEE. The CDR3 contains 16 residues. V dropped 3 bases and J dropped 6 bases, with 19 bases sitting between them. The CDR3 bases are TGTGCCAGCAGCGAGGGGTCAGGGGTAACCGTAAACACCATATATTTT. It codes for CASSEGSGVTVNTIYF.

The chain is built from TRBV4-1 and TRBJ1-2, with TRBD1 matching 7 bases. With 3 bases clipped from V and 8 bases from J, the junction kept 15 bases outside the gene matches. The V gene's germline CDR1 is MGHRA and CDR2 YSYEKL. The CDR3 length is 16 residues. The CDR3: CASSHPLGQRVRGYTF. Written as DNA, the CDR3 is TGCGCCAGCAGCCACCCCCTGGGACAGAGGGTACGCGGCTACACCTTC.

The CDR3 protein is CASSGVSSGRGEQYF. CDR3 coding DNA: TGTGCCAGCTCGGGCGTCTCTAGCGGGCGTGGGGAGCAGTACTTC. This chain connects TRBV18 to TRBJ2-7, with 8 bases that match TRBD2. V dropped 6 bases and J dropped 7; count of bases not matched to a gene: 14. The CDR3 length is 15 residues. Germline V gene data show CDR1 as KGHSH and CDR2 as LQKENI.

For the CDR3, the DNA is TGTGCCAGCAGCGTAGACCAGGGAGCCTCCTACGAGCAGTACTTC. Amino acid sequence: CASSVDQGASYEQYF. This chain links TRBV9 with TRBJ2-7; the D gene could be TRBD1 or TRBD2 (5 bases each). This CDR3 comprises 15 residues. Trimming pared 0 bases from V and 0 bases from J, leaving 10 bases between. Germline V gives CDR1 SGDLS, CDR2 YYNGEE. Combining the CDR3 with reference TRBV9 and TRBJ2-7 gives the whole variable domain DSGVTQTPKHLITATGQRVTLRCSPRSGDLSVYWYQQSLDQGLQFLIQYYNGEERAKGNILERFSAQQFPDLHSELNLSSLELGDSALYFCASSVDQGASYEQYFGPGTRLTVT.

This sequence joins TRBV4-1 and TRBJ2-1, with D possibly matching TRBD2 (5 bases). Trimming pared 6 bases from V and 5 bases from J, leaving 17 bases between. CDR1 is MGHRA, CDR2 YSYEKL, per germline. CDR3 size: 15 residues. CDR3 coding DNA: TGCGCCAGCAGACCCGGGTGGCGGGTTAACAATGAGCAGTTCTTC. Translation gives CASRPGWRVNNEQFF.

The CDR3 here is CASSEFGLAYEQYF. The CDR3 coding sequence is TGTGCCAGCAGTGAATTCGGACTAGCGTACGAGCAGTACTTC. V and J are TRBV25-1 and TRBJ2-7, with 9 positions matching TRBD2. V dropped 1 base and J dropped 4; count of bases not matched to a gene: 2. This CDR3 is 14 amino acids long. CDR1 is MGHDK, CDR2 SYGVNS, per germline.